The clone carrying this T cell receptor beta chain was recorded once. What it binds is not known. CDR1 is MDHEN and CDR2 is SYDVKM in the germline V gene. Trimming removed 8 bases from V and 3 bases from J, with 19 bases in between. The CDR3 length is 15 residues. The study sampled nominally healthy donors, though unrecorded immune exposures were likely. 60 Vbeta and 13 Jbeta primers were used in PCR. TCRdb's table, derived via immunoSEQ multiplex PCR, lists solely in-frame clones and lacks some. The repertoire holds 180,000 or so clones, with about 77% as singletons. These data are taken from a study of cytomegalovirus exposure and HLA in healthy donors. Study information: Early release data held 75 million to 90 million unique TCRs from HLA-typed donors. Most donors, about 77% of a few hundred genotyped, fell in the Caucasian-associated ancestry cluster.

Points from the study as a whole: Analysis performed later found about 17,000 TCR beta sequences associated with HLA alleles at 0.05 false discovery rate.

Input material: PBMCs. The sequence derives from a woman aged 25 to 45 in good health and CMV-seropositive. The chain combines TRBV28 with TRBJ1-2; D is unresolved. The CDR3 nucleotides are TGTGCCAGCTCCCGAGGCGGCCTCCGGGACTATGGCTACACCTTC. It translates to CASSRGGLRDYGYTF.